Given below is one TCR beta chain in context. No cognate antigen has been identified for it. The sample holds no much larger clone one base away, and base qualities are not on file. Trimming leaves V shorter by 5 bases and J shorter by 2 bases, with the junction holding 2 bases beyond the gene matches. From the germline V gene (reference sequence), CDR1 is SGHKS and CDR2 is YYEKEE. The CDR3, cysteine through phenylalanine, is 13 amino acids long. CDR3 DNA is the only sequence kept; it has 39 bases, read in frame from the first base. This record comes from a study of T-cell memory formation after mild COVID-19 (dated by TCRdb to the early 2020s). Regarding the research as a whole: TCR sequence clusters from the two donors were largely donor specific. Two young, previously healthy adult volunteers made up the cohort, one male and one female. In a couple of donors, T-cell clones that expanded and contracted after mild COVID-19 were tracked by sequencing TCRalpha and TCRbeta repertoires over time. Broader findings and caveats from the paper: Only two mild cases were covered in the study, and larger cohorts including severe cases with pre-infection samples were considered necessary. Contracting CD4+ clones turned up mainly in the CM and EM memory subsets, whereas EMRA was where CD8+ clones were enriched. The second-wave clones that peaked on day 37 were not confirmed to be SARS-CoV-2 specific. From day 15 to 85, contracting clones showed balanced CD4/CD8 phenotypes, whereas a second wave of clones that expanded from day 15 to 37 leaned towards CD4+. Some responding clones were found in pre-infection memory, which suggests that pre-existing cross-reactive memory T cells took part in the SARS-CoV-2 response.

Ficoll-Paque density gradient centrifugation was used to isolate PBMCs. The listed sequencing device is Illumina NovaSeq 6000. TCRalpha and TCRbeta cDNA libraries were built by 5'RACE with constant-segment primers, adding sample barcodes and unique molecular identifiers. Trizol reagent was used to extract RNA from every sample. Library amplification was performed in two PCR steps, and a second sample barcode and Illumina TruSeq adapters were introduced in the second step. Sequencing of libraries was performed on an Illumina NovaSeq with 2 x 150 bp paired-end reads. As for how the authors treated the data: With migec v1.2.7, reads were demultiplexed and then collapsed into UMI-guided consensus sequences. With mixcr v2.1.11, UMI consensuses were aligned to TRA and TRB V and J templates and assembled into clonotypes. A clonotype was counted as expanded or contracted only if both edgeR and NoisET called the change significant, with noise models trained on biological replicates. For edgeR calls, the thresholds were a false discovery rate-adjusted p below 0.01 and a log2 fold-change of 1. As an exploratory analysis of dynamics, max-normalized trajectories of the 1000 most abundant clonotypes were examined by PCA with hierarchical clustering. Each responding clone was given a CD4 or CD8 phenotype based on the CD4+ and CD8+ repertoires, which had been sequenced separately. TCRdb reprocessed the public reads (quality trimming at Q25 with fastp, clone calling with MiXCR) and kept in-frame beta chains. Duplicate CDR3 protein sequences are folded into a single record with the most common DNA and genes. TCRdb assigned the V and J calls; the authors' analysis was not used. This sample comprises fewer than 250,000 distinct CDR3 sequences, around 16% of them detected only once. Roughly 2.4% of the sample is taken by the ten largest.

The chain is encoded by TRBV5-5 joined to TRBJ1-2, and TRBD1 matches 8 of the central bases. The clonotype was recovered from an adult woman who had mild COVID-19 (a few samples of this study predate the infection). The sample titles of this study are shuffled in the database, so cell type and time point are left out; the donor was told from shared clones. The sequenced sample was PBMCs or a T cell subset sorted from them (not recorded which). The CDR3 protein: CASRTGGNYGYTF. The bases read TGTGCCAGCAGAACAGGGGGAAACTATGGCTACACCTTC.